The clone carrying this T cell receptor (beta chain) was picked up many times. The hyperthyroidism was newly diagnosed and had lasted under 2 months; the patients were aged 18 to 65. Fresh peripheral blood, 10 ml, yielded the PBMCs. This specimen belongs to a study of T cells in Graves' hyperthyroidism and ophthalmopathy. Amplified TCR beta CDR3 regions came from RNA transcripts. First-round RT-PCR of the TCR CDR3 relied on the HTBI primer set. TCRdb fed the multiplex PCR reads into MiXCR, producing one record per CDR3 protein. The data show 300,000 to 350,000 distinct CDR3 sequences, with roughly 14% seen just once and just under 25% held by the top ten. The sequenced material came from blood. The TCR sequence derives from a woman aged 25 to 39 with Graves' hyperthyroidism.

Written as DNA, the CDR3 is TGCAGTGTGAAGGGTGGGCAAGGTGAAAAACTGTTTTTT. Its protein product is CSVKGGQGEKLFF. The V call is TRBV20-1, the J call TRBJ1-4; D is undetermined. Germline CDR1 and CDR2: DFQATT and SNEGSKA (reference sequence). Trimming pared 7 bases from V and 7 bases from J, leaving 16 bases between. The CDR3 has 13 residues.